This T cell receptor beta chain was found in a study of T cell repertoires in cytomegalovirus infection. Study as a whole: Indications of both CMV infection and matching HLA type were provided by public TCR beta signatures. Findings and caveats of the study: CMV-specific TCR beta clonotypes restricted by HLA-C dominated the ex vivo response.

This clonotype was counted between two and nine times. What it binds is not known. Germline V lookup: CDR1 MNHEY, CDR2 SVGEGT. The V gene lost 5 bases and the J gene lost 9 bases, with 20 bases spanning the gap. CDR3 length: 15 amino acids. TCRdb reprocessed the reads via MiXCR and lists one record per CDR3 protein. The sample carries around 800,000 distinct CDR3 sequences, around a third recorded once. The source of this sequence is a human donor in good health (CMV status not recorded). Some clones in this sample may be carry-over from other donors' samples. The chain uses TRBV6-2 or TRBV6-3 and TRBJ1-5; D gene uncertain. The source material was cultured CD8+ T cells from PBMCs, sampled from culture after CMV antigen stimulation. The CDR3 loop is CASSQWEPLGLPQHF. CDR3 in DNA: TGTGCCAGCAGTCAATGGGAGCCCCTTGGATTGCCCCAGCATTTT.